This is a list of T cell receptor beta chains from one sample in a study of blood T cell repertoires in COVID-19. Sequenced by immunoSEQ multiplex PCR; TCRdb stores in-frame clones only, minus some. The sample contains roughly 390,000 clones, roughly 85% of which appear only once. What was sequenced was peripheral blood. These receptors were collected from a woman under 30 with acute or convalescent COVID-19. Each CDR3 is given with its conserved first and last residue. The D gene is left open where the match is weak.

v_call: TRBV24-1; j_call: TRBJ1-2; d_call: .; cdr3_aa: CATSDPKRSGSRGYTF
v_call: TRBV5-4; j_call: TRBJ2-1; d_call: TRBD2; cdr3_aa: CASSSKAGGPSGEFF
v_call: TRBV20-1; j_call: TRBJ2-3; d_call: TRBD2; cdr3_aa: CSASGQTSGRLGTDTQYF
v_call: TRBV19; j_call: TRBJ1-1; d_call: TRBD1; cdr3_aa: CASSRTGGGNTEAFF
v_call: TRBV5-8; j_call: TRBJ2-1; d_call: TRBD2; cdr3_aa: CASSLFSGSSYNEQFF
v_call: TRBV27; j_call: TRBJ1-4; d_call: .; cdr3_aa: CASSLTGLGTNEKLFF
v_call: TRBV3-1/TRBV3-2; j_call: TRBJ2-5; d_call: .; cdr3_aa: CATGADSFQETQYF
v_call: TRBV6-5; j_call: TRBJ2-7; d_call: .; cdr3_aa: CASSATRGEQYF
v_call: TRBV28; j_call: TRBJ1-3; d_call: .; cdr3_aa: CASRIGQEGNTIYF
v_call: TRBV6-2/TRBV6-3; j_call: TRBJ1-1; d_call: .; cdr3_aa: CASSYTVGASGTEAFF
v_call: TRBV5-1; j_call: TRBJ1-2; d_call: .; cdr3_aa: CASSPGQTFYGYTF
v_call: TRBV3-1/TRBV3-2; j_call: TRBJ1-6; d_call: .; cdr3_aa: CASSQSRYNSPLHF
v_call: TRBV6-5; j_call: TRBJ1-5; d_call: TRBD1; cdr3_aa: CASSQSRDRDQPQHF
v_call: TRBV7-6; j_call: TRBJ2-7; d_call: TRBD1; cdr3_aa: CASSLGPTGSSYEQYF
v_call: TRBV7-8; j_call: TRBJ2-2; d_call: TRBD1; cdr3_aa: CASSLAPGGEAGELFF
v_call: TRBV5-1; j_call: TRBJ1-1; d_call: .; cdr3_aa: CASSLDPGQNTEAFF
v_call: TRBV10-2; j_call: TRBJ1-1; d_call: .; cdr3_aa: CASRQGTTEAFF
v_call: TRBV4-1; j_call: TRBJ2-1; d_call: .; cdr3_aa: CASSQSGGISYNEQFF
v_call: TRBV28; j_call: TRBJ1-6; d_call: .; cdr3_aa: CASSVVSFDSPLHF
v_call: TRBV7-9; j_call: TRBJ1-5; d_call: TRBD1; cdr3_aa: CASSSTGQGNQPQHF
v_call: TRBV24-1; j_call: TRBJ2-2; d_call: .; cdr3_aa: CATSDRVGELFF
v_call: TRBV2; j_call: TRBJ1-1; d_call: .; cdr3_aa: CASSEEQVEITEAFF
v_call: TRBV2; j_call: TRBJ1-6; d_call: TRBD1; cdr3_aa: CASSQPLTGYNSPLHF
v_call: TRBV5-8; j_call: TRBJ2-2; d_call: .; cdr3_aa: CASSFSPTGELFF
v_call: TRBV7-9; j_call: TRBJ1-1; d_call: TRBD1; cdr3_aa: CASSSDRGYTEAFF
v_call: TRBV19; j_call: TRBJ2-7; d_call: TRBD2; cdr3_aa: CASSWSGRASSYEQYF
v_call: TRBV5-1; j_call: TRBJ1-2; d_call: .; cdr3_aa: CASSALGVEGYTF
v_call: TRBV7-9; j_call: TRBJ1-2; d_call: .; cdr3_aa: CASSHEGGYGYTF
v_call: TRBV19; j_call: TRBJ2-1; d_call: .; cdr3_aa: CASRAGSQVEQFF
v_call: TRBV2; j_call: TRBJ2-7; d_call: .; cdr3_aa: CASSETRGFPYEQYF
v_call: TRBV19; j_call: TRBJ2-7; d_call: TRBD1; cdr3_aa: CASRSSRDRGEQYF
v_call: TRBV2; j_call: TRBJ1-2; d_call: .; cdr3_aa: CASSDGGLCTF
v_call: TRBV19; j_call: TRBJ1-1; d_call: .; cdr3_aa: CASSRTGRGTEAFF
v_call: TRBV2; j_call: TRBJ1-1; d_call: TRBD1; cdr3_aa: CASSDRDRVAFF
v_call: TRBV2; j_call: TRBJ2-2; d_call: TRBD1; cdr3_aa: CAGATRGQITGELFF
v_call: TRBV28; j_call: TRBJ1-1; d_call: .; cdr3_aa: CASSLGLMNTEAFF
v_call: TRBV19; j_call: TRBJ1-2; d_call: TRBD1; cdr3_aa: CASTRGGQNYGYTF
v_call: TRBV6-5; j_call: TRBJ1-5; d_call: .; cdr3_aa: CASSLNREQPQHF
v_call: TRBV11-2; j_call: TRBJ1-3; d_call: .; cdr3_aa: CASSLVREASGNTIYF
v_call: TRBV27; j_call: TRBJ1-4; d_call: TRBD1; cdr3_aa: CASSFAGQGEKLFF
v_call: TRBV19; j_call: TRBJ2-3; d_call: .; cdr3_aa: CASSIPGGGTASTDTQYF
v_call: TRBV28; j_call: TRBJ2-2; d_call: TRBD2; cdr3_aa: CASSLLAGVNTGELFF
v_call: TRBV28; j_call: TRBJ1-4; d_call: .; cdr3_aa: CASSSRRQDTEKLFF
v_call: TRBV27; j_call: TRBJ1-1; d_call: .; cdr3_aa: CASTDSWDEAFF
v_call: TRBV7-8; j_call: TRBJ1-1; d_call: .; cdr3_aa: CASSPSGTEAFF
v_call: TRBV5-4; j_call: TRBJ2-7; d_call: TRBD2; cdr3_aa: CASSGLASYEQYF
v_call: TRBV5-1; j_call: TRBJ1-5; d_call: .; cdr3_aa: CASSPDGSGDSNQPQHF
v_call: TRBV6-1; j_call: TRBJ1-2; d_call: .; cdr3_aa: CASSEGWETNYGYTF